One sample yielded the 24 T cell receptor beta chains listed below, sequenced in a study of shared clonotypes between healthy human individuals. Assay: immunoSEQ multiplex PCR; the TCRdb copy retains only in-frame clones and omits some. The data hold around 560,000 clones, with 85% to 95% observed a single time. The naive CD8 subset, CD45RO-negative cells positively selected for CCR7, excluded terminally differentiated effector memory CD45RA+ cells. The sequencing input was naive CD8+ T cells sorted from blood. The source is a woman aged 25 to 39 in good health.

V usage is TRBV10-2 and J usage is TRBJ2-7, with D perhaps TRBD1 (8 bases). Germline assignment: CDR1 WSHSY and CDR2 SAAADI. V was trimmed by 7 bases and J by 4 bases, leaving 26 bases between them. This CDR3 region has 17 residues. CDR3 region: CASTTIQQGGDRYEQYF. The DNA of the CDR3 is TGCGCCAGCACTACAATTCAACAGGGGGGGGACCGGTACGAGCAGTACTTC.

The chain uses TRBV14 and TRBJ2-5, with D tentatively TRBD2 (5 bases). The CDR3 sequence is 13 residues long. Germline CDR1 is SGHDN and CDR2 is FVKESK. V was cut by 1 base and J by 4 bases, with 7 bases left in between. CDR3 residues: CASSQGTGETQYF. In DNA, the CDR3 is TGTGCCAGCAGCCAAGGGACTGGAGAGACCCAGTACTTC.

The V call is TRBV28, the J call TRBJ2-7; a weak D match, TRBD2 (5 bases). Trimming pared 3 bases from V and 2 bases from J, leaving 11 bases between. The CDR3 spans 14 residues. Germline V gives CDR1 MDHEN, CDR2 SYDVKM. The CDR3 is CASSLVEVPYEQYF. In nucleotides, the CDR3 is TGTGCCAGCAGTTTGGTGGAGGTTCCCTACGAGCAGTACTTC.

The chain joins TRBV6-5 to TRBJ2-2; no firm D call. Germline-derived CDR1 and CDR2 are MNHEY and SVGAGI. The V gene lost 2 bases and the J gene lost 4 bases, with 11 bases spanning the gap. The length of the CDR3 is 15 residues. CDR3 bases: TGTGCCAGCAGTTACCAACACCCGGGCACCGGGGAGCTGTTTTTT. Amino acids: CASSYQHPGTGELFF.

The chain uses TRBV19 and TRBJ2-4; the match to TRBD2 covers 9 bases. CDR3 size: 12 residues. The germline gives CDR1 LNHDA, CDR2 SQIVND (reference sequence). J lost 11 bases, V lost 5 bases, and 4 bases had no gene match. The CDR3 protein is CASSSGLALQYF. The CDR3 DNA is TGTGCCAGTAGTTCGGGACTAGCACTTCAGTACTTC.

The chain joins TRBV9 to TRBJ2-7; D perhaps matches TRBD1 (6 bases). Trimming removed 7 bases from V and 4 bases from J, with 18 bases in between. The CDR3 has 14 residues. Germline assignment: CDR1 SGDLS and CDR2 YYNGEE. The CDR3 region has the DNA TGTGCCAGCGGGGCAGGGGACGAGCGGTACGAGCAGTACTTC. It is translated as CASGAGDERYEQYF.

The V and J genes are TRBV9 and TRBJ1-3; TRBD1 might be the D (6 bases). Trimming removed 4 bases at V and 0 bases at J, with 17 bases between. The germline CDR1 and CDR2 sequences are SGDLS and YYNGEE. There are 17 residues in the CDR3. The CDR3 nucleotides read TGTGCCAGCAGCTCTAGCGGGGGGCTCGTCTCTGGAAACACCATATATTTT. Amino acid sequence: CASSSSGGLVSGNTIYF. Filled out from reference TRBV9 and TRBJ1-3, the complete variable domain reads DSGVTQTPKHLITATGQRVTLRCSPRSGDLSVYWYQQSLDQGLQFLIQYYNGEERAKGNILERFSAQQFPDLHSELNLSSLELGDSALYFCASSSSGGLVSGNTIYFGEGSWLTVV.

This chain links TRBV28 with TRBJ1-1; TRBD1 agrees at 8 bases. The CDR3 is made up of 16 amino acids. V lost 2 bases to trimming and J lost 2 bases; unmatched junction nucleotides: 7. CDR1 MDHEN and CDR2 SYDVKM come from the germline V gene. The CDR3 protein is CASSLPTGQANTEAFF. The DNA for the CDR3 is TGTGCCAGCAGTTTACCCACGGGACAGGCAAACACTGAAGCTTTCTTT.

This rearrangement joins TRBV27 to TRBJ2-5, with 14 nucleotides matching TRBD2. The last part of the DNA fits TRBJ2-7 better; the J call may be wrong. CDR3 size: 19 residues. From germline, CDR1 is MNHEY and CDR2 SMNVEV (reference sequence). This CDR3 is CASSLSPRTSGRISYEQYF. DNA for the CDR3: TGTGCCAGCAGTTTATCACCCCGGACTAGCGGGAGGATCTCCTACGAGCAGTACTTC.

The DNA of the CDR3 is TGTGCCAGTAGTATCGACAGTTATGAAGCTTTCTTT. Encoded protein: CASSIDSYEAFF. The gene calls are TRBV19 and TRBJ1-1; maybe TRBD1 (5 bases). The ends were cut back, 3 bases at V and 7 bases at J, with 9 bases in the middle. In germline, CDR1 is LNHDA, CDR2 SQIVND (reference sequence). The CDR3 runs to 12 residues.

This clone turned up a few times. In the same sample, other DNA sequences code for this CDR3. CDR3 loop: CASSLEVEETQYF. CDR3 DNA sequence: TGTGCCAGCAGCTTGGAAGTTGAAGAGACCCAGTACTTC. The chain carries TRBV5-4 and TRBJ2-5; D ambiguous. The V gene lost 0 bases and the J gene lost 3 bases, with 6 bases spanning the gap. CDR1 is SGHNT, CDR2 YYREEE, per germline (reference sequence). CDR3 length: 13 residues.

CDR3 sequence reads: CASSSIGTAEKLFF. CDR3 DNA: TGTGCCAGCAGTTCCATCGGGACAGCTGAAAAACTGTTTTTT. The J gene is TRBJ1-4, the V gene TRBV27; 7 bases agree with TRBD1. The CDR3 extends over 14 amino acids. Germline V gene data show CDR1 as MNHEY and CDR2 as SMNVEV (reference sequence). Germline trimming cut 4 bases from V and 7 bases from J; bases unmatched to any gene: 6.

The chain links TRBV19 to TRBJ2-7; weak D call: TRBD1 (5 bases). The V gene lost 9 bases and the J gene lost 3 bases, with 18 bases spanning the gap. CDR1 and CDR2 (germline): LNHDA, SQIVND (reference sequence). This CDR3 comprises 14 residues. The CDR3 region is CASAHGALHYEQYF. CDR3 in DNA: TGTGCCAGCGCCCATGGGGCCTTACACTACGAGCAGTACTTC.

The chain links TRBV11-2 to TRBJ2-1; no clear D. V shed 1 base and J shed 7 bases, with 8 bases lying between them. Germline V gene lookup returns CDR1 SGHAT and CDR2 FQNNGV. This CDR3 has 13 residues. The CDR3 sequence is CASSLVARNEQFF. For the CDR3, the DNA is TGTGCCAGCAGCTTAGTGGCTAGAAATGAGCAGTTCTTC.

The chain links TRBV19 to TRBJ2-5, with TRBD2 identical over 8 bases. CDR3 length: 15 amino acids. V shed 1 base, J shed 5 bases, and the junction held 6 bases outside the gene matches. Looked up from germline, CDR1 is LNHDA and CDR2 is SQIVND (reference sequence). CDR3 DNA sequence: TGTGCCAGTAGTATAGGGACTAGCCCGGAGGAGACCCAGTACTTC. Encoded protein: CASSIGTSPEETQYF.

J is TRBJ2-7 and V is TRBV4-1; D is unclear. Germline-derived CDR1 and CDR2 are MGHRA and YSYEKL. The CDR3 is 16 amino acids. Trimming pared 1 base from V and 2 bases from J, leaving 15 bases between. The CDR3 reads CASSQVAFPFTYEQYF. CDR3 nucleotide sequence: TGCGCCAGCAGCCAAGTGGCTTTCCCGTTTACCTACGAGCAGTACTTC.

The CDR3 loop is CASMGEGGDTQYF. The CDR3, as DNA: TGTGCCAGCATGGGGGAGGGTGGAGATACGCAGTATTTT. V usage is TRBV5-4 and J usage is TRBJ2-3; TRBD2 agrees at 7 bases. Trimming at V came to 6 bases and at J to 5 bases, leaving 6 bases not matched to a gene. This CDR3 spans 13 amino acids. Germline assignment: CDR1 SGHNT and CDR2 YYREEE (reference sequence). The full variable domain, completed using reference TRBV5-4 and TRBJ2-3, is ETGVTQSPTHLIKTRGQQVTLRCSSQSGHNTVSWYQQALGQGPQFIFQYYREEENGRGNFPPRFSGLQFPNYSSELNVNALELDDSALYLCASMGEGGDTQYFGPGTRLTVL.

The V call is TRBV28, the J call TRBJ1-5, with D possibly being TRBD1 (5 bases). V lost 1 base and J 5 bases, leaving 12 bases between the germline ends. This CDR3 contains 15 residues. The germline gives CDR1 MDHEN, CDR2 SYDVKM. This CDR3 reads CASSLLGWGDQPQHF. The CDR3 DNA follows: TGTGCCAGCAGTTTATTGGGATGGGGCGATCAGCCCCAGCATTTT.

This clone was detected only once. The V and J genes are TRBV19 and TRBJ2-7, with unresolved D. Germline assignment: CDR1 LNHDA and CDR2 SQIVND (reference sequence). The CDR3 is 12 residues long. V was trimmed by 5 bases and J by 7 bases, leaving 12 bases between them. The CDR3 loop reads CASSPIRGEQYF. The CDR3 DNA is TGTGCCAGTAGTCCCATCCGAGGTGAGCAGTACTTC.

This clone has just one count. The chain couples TRBV7-9 to TRBJ1-4, with D uncertain. Trimming took off 4 bases at V and 7 bases at J, with 16 bases between the two ends. The CDR3 is 15 residues long. Germline-derived CDR1 and CDR2 are SEHNR and FQNEAQ (reference sequence). The CDR3 DNA reads as TGTGCCAGCAGCTCAACCGGTGGGTCTAGTGAAAAACTGTTTTTT. Translation: CASSSTGGSSEKLFF.

In this sample, this clone turned up once. CDR3 DNA sequence: TGTGCCAGCAGTGATTATGGCAGCGTTTACGAGCAGTACTTC. Its protein product is CASSDYGSVYEQYF. The chain recombines TRBV2 with TRBJ2-7, with unresolved D. The CDR3 runs to 14 residues. Per the germline V gene, CDR1 is SNHLY and CDR2 is FYNNEI. Trimming left V 3 bases short and J 4 bases short, with 13 bases between.

This sequence joins TRBV7-8 and TRBJ1-4; TRBD1 matches at 8 bases. This CDR3 spans 16 amino acids. J gave up 7 bases and V 0 bases, and 7 bases lay outside the gene matches. Germline-derived CDR1 and CDR2 are SGHVS and FQNEAQ. CDR3 DNA: TGTGCCAGCAGCTTAGCGAGGACAGGGAGACCTGAAAAACTGTTTTTT. Protein: CASSLARTGRPEKLFF. Drawing the rest from reference TRBV7-8 and TRBJ1-4, the complete variable domain is GAGVSQSPRYKVAKRGQDVALRCDPISGHVSLFWYQQALGQGPEFLTYFQNEAQLDKSGLPSDRFFAERPEGSVSTLKIQRTQQEDSAVYLCASSLARTGRPEKLFFGSGTQLSVL.

V and J are TRBV27 and TRBJ1-1; 11 bases map to TRBD1. This CDR3 is 13 amino acids long. CDR1 is MNHEY, CDR2 SMNVEV, per germline (reference sequence). J lost 6 bases, V lost 10 bases, and 7 bases had no gene match. The DNA of the CDR3 is TGTGCCACCAGAGGGACAGGGGGGCCTGAAGCTTTCTTT. Residues: CATRGTGGPEAFF.

CDR3 sequence reads: CASSLTSSGLRGTDTQYF. CDR3 nucleotide sequence: TGTGCCAGCAGCTTAACGTCTAGCGGGCTGAGGGGCACAGATACGCAGTATTTT. J is TRBJ2-3 and V is TRBV7-2; 8 bases are shared with TRBD2. Unmatched junction bases numbered 11, after V lost 2 bases and J lost 1 base. The CDR3 length is 18 residues. The V gene's germline CDR1 is SGHTA and CDR2 FQGNSA.